This note documents a single TCR beta chain sequence. V gave up 2 bases and J gave up 6 bases; unmatched junction bases: 4. Germline values: CDR1 SGHTS, CDR2 YDEGEE. The length of the CDR3 is 15 residues. This sample was included in a study of T cell changes during pregnancy in multiple sclerosis. Assay used: immunoSEQ multiplex PCR; TCRdb lists only in-frame clones, some missing. The repertoire has 45,000 to 60,000 clones, approximately 90% of them found once; the top ten carry under 2%. This clonotype was sampled from a female donor with multiple sclerosis, enrolled in a pregnancy study. The sample here was peripheral blood, taken in the first trimester of pregnancy. The V and J genes are TRBV5-8 and TRBJ1-6; 8 bases are a match to TRBD1. Here the CDR3 reads CASSFDRGFNSPLHF. The CDR3 DNA follows: TGTGCCAGCAGCTTTGACAGGGGTTTTAATTCACCCCTCCACTTT.